This entry is about one T cell receptor (beta chain). Its antigen specificity is not known. A read error may produce the germline difference seen at one junction end. This specimen belongs to a study of molecular identifiers for immune sequencing clone quantification (dated by TCRdb to 2016 to 2019). General notes on the study: For a replicate experiment, RNA from roughly 21,000 or 96,000 naive CD8 T cells was divided into five aliquots, of which four were sequenced. This methods study used CD8 T cells to benchmark TCR RNA copy counting and molecular-identifier clustering-based TCR repertoire sequencing (MIDCIRS).

Naive CD8 T cell libraries were made from about 20,000 to 1,000,000 sorted cells using 10%, 30% or 50% of purified RNA. On a BD FACSAria II, naive CD8 T cells were FACS-sorted as CD8+CD4-CCR7+CD45RA+ and collected into RLT Plus buffer. Nine to eleven TCR copies' worth of Jurkat RNA were spiked into roughly 19,000-1,000,000 naive CD8 T cell samples to test detection sensitivity. CD8 T cells were enriched with RosetteSep CD8+ T Cell Enrichment Cocktail and Ficoll-Paque, followed by ACK red cell lysis. Paper-wide results and their limitations: When barcode sub-clustering was omitted, TCR diversity was inflated by chimeric consensus sequences, with chimeras reaching as high as 47%. In CMV-specific effector cells, over 97% of molecules were held by clones above 20 RNA copies, whereas under 1% of molecules were held by such clones in naive cells. Modeling indicated approximately 3.1 TCR RNA copies recovered per cell, compared with around 11 by digital PCR, which implies a capture efficiency of 25% to 35%. Even against a background of some 920,000 naive CD8 T cells, spiked-in Jurkat TCR RNA amounting to a single cell's worth was reported to be detectable. Naive libraries contained spiked-in Jurkat TCR RNA (approximately nine copies' worth), which is not part of the donor repertoire. Highly expanded clone sizes could be underestimated because identical TCR molecules may share a barcode.

Based on the germline V gene (reference sequence), the CDR1 and CDR2 sequences are DFQATT and SNEGSKA. Its CDR3 holds 10 amino acids, cysteine through phenylalanine. The retained sequence is limited to the CDR3, 30 bases, with the frame set at the first base. Libraries were made using PCR. Sequencing relied on a NextSeq 500. Preparation of bulk TCR libraries followed a previously described approach, with the TCR primers listed in Table S5. The Qiagen AllPrep DNA/RNA kit was used to purify total RNA. Before any analysis, reads coming from multiple sequencing runs of the same library were combined into one pool. Per the source publication's procedure: Only reads with exact TCR constant sequence were kept, trimmed to 150 nt, and grouped by their 12-nt molecular barcodes. Reads within each barcode group were sub-clustered using a 15% Levenshtein threshold, and quality-weighted consensus sequences were constructed for each RNA molecule. Non-functional sequences were excluded, and lower-count sequences lying one edit away from another sequence were also excluded. Barcode sub-clusters with fewer than 20% of the maximum read count were removed, based on fitting two negative binomial distributions. In TCRdb, the public reads were trimmed at Q25 with fastp and aligned with MiXCR, with productive beta chains retained. Rows merge per CDR3 protein into single entries with the most common DNA and genes. The V and J calls shown here were made by TCRdb, not taken from the authors' results. The sample yields 85,000 to 120,000 distinct CDR3 sequences; 35% were counted once. The ten biggest clones cover around a tenth of the sample.

Sample: naive CD8+ T cells from blood, with Jurkat cell RNA spiked in. The sample's cell subset or site, from its label and the paper: FACS-sorted CD8+CD4-CCR7+CD45RA+ naive T cells. This clonotype originated in a human donor in good health. Some libraries in this study had Jurkat cell RNA spiked in. Here the chain combines TRBV20-1 and TRBJ2-1; the D gene is not confidently resolved. The bases read TGCAGTGCCAAATCCAATGAGCGGTTCTTC. Translated, it reads CSAKSNERFF.